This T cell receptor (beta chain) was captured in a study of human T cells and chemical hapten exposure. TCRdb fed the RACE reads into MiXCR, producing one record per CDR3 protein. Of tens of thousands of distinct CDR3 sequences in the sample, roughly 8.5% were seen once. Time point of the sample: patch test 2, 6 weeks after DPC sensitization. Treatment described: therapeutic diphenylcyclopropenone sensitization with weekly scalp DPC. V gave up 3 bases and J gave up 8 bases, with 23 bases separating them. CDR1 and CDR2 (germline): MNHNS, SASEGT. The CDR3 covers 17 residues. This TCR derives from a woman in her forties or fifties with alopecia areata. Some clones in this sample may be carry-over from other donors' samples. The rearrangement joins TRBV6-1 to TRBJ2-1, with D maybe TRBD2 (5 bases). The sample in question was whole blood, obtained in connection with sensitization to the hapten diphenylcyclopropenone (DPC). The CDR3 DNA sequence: TGTGCCAGCAGTGATGGCTCTAGCCGGCCATACGGCCATGAGCAGTTCTTC. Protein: CASSDGSSRPYGHEQFF.